This TCR beta chain was captured by sequencing in a study of OX40 agonist ivuxolimab in advanced cancers. The method was immunoSEQ multiplex PCR; TCRdb's version includes in-frame clones alone and lacks a portion of them. The sample includes around 85,000 clones, 75% to 95% of them seen just once. Sequences were derived from CD4+ or CD8+ T cells sorted from blood, sampled in a trial of the OX40 agonist ivuxolimab. The clonotype was recovered from an adult with an advanced solid tumor such as melanoma, head and neck, liver or kidney cancer.

The CDR3 coding sequence is TGCGCCAGCAGTGAGTCTGGGGGGGACAGTAGGCAGTACTTC. It codes for CASSESGGDSRQYF. The chain carries TRBV10-1 and TRBJ2-7; tentatively, D is TRBD1 or TRBD2 (7 bases each). The CDR3 runs 14 residues. Trimming took 0 bases from V and 9 from J, leaving 15 bases between them. Looked up from germline, CDR1 is WNHNN and CDR2 is SYGVQD (reference sequence).